The 10 T cell receptor beta chains below all came from one sample that was sequenced in a study of response to subunit inactivated influenza vaccine. TCRdb reprocessed the RT-PCR reads via MiXCR and lists one record per CDR3 protein. The sample carries 600,000 to 700,000 distinct CDR3 sequences, around 13% recorded once. Sequenced material: PBMCs from blood, taken around two weeks before vaccination. The receptors derive from a man aged 50-60 years who received an inactivated influenza vaccine.

The rearrangement joins TRBV5-1 to TRBJ2-1; the match to TRBD2 covers 13 bases. CDR1 is SGHRS and CDR2 is YFSETQ in the germline V gene. CDR3 length equals 14 residues. With V trimmed by 2 bases and J by 10 bases, 3 bases remained unmatched. This CDR3 reads CASSLPGLAGEQFF. The CDR3 region has the DNA TGCGCCAGCAGCTTACCGGGACTAGCGGGGGAGCAGTTCTTC.

The J gene is TRBJ2-5, the V gene TRBV11-2; 14 bases match TRBD2. V lost 5 bases and J lost 3; bases outside the gene matches: 14. The CDR3 totals 19 residues. Germline lookup yields CDR1 SGHAT and CDR2 FQNNGV. The DNA of the CDR3 is TGTGCCAGCAGCAGAGCAGTAGGTCGGACTAGCGGGAGGAAAGAGACCCAGTACTTC. As protein: CASSRAVGRTSGRKETQYF. The variable domain in full, with the rest retrieved from reference TRBV11-2 and TRBJ2-5, is EAGVAQSPRYKIIEKRQSVAFWCNPISGHATLYWYQQILGQGPKLLIQFQNNGVVDDSQLPKDRFSAERLKGVDSTLKIQPAKLEDSAVYLCASSRAVGRTSGRKETQYFGPGTRLLVL.

Points on this clonotype: The CDR3 end shows no conserved phenylalanine or tryptophan, and so a read error is likely. The V call is TRBV27, the J call TRBJ1-2; 9 bases are shared with TRBD1. Germline CDR1 reads MNHEY; CDR2 reads SMNVEV (reference sequence). The CDR3 consists of 13 residues. Trimming cost V 6 bases and J 8 bases; bases outside gene matches: 7. The CDR3 spells CASSRDRAVGYTV. CDR3 bases: TGTGCCAGCAGCCGGGACAGGGCGGTCGGCTACACCGTC.

This clonotype was counted between two and nine times. This chain links TRBV4-2 with TRBJ1-5; D is unclear. Per germline, CDR1 LGHNA and CDR2 YNFKEQ. The CDR3 spans 13 residues. V gave up 0 bases and J gave up 5 bases, with 5 bases separating them. CDR3 DNA sequence: TGTGCCAGCAGCCAAGAGTTGTATCAGCCCCAGCATTTT. This translates into CASSQELYQPQHF.

The chain uses TRBV9 and TRBJ2-2; the D gene is possibly TRBD2 (6 bases). In germline, CDR1 is SGDLS, CDR2 YYNGEE. V lost 3 bases and J 1 base, leaving 10 bases between the germline ends. This CDR3 region has 15 residues. The CDR3 DNA follows: TGTGCCAGCAGCGATAGCGGAGGGAACACCGGGGAGCTGTTTTTT. It codes for CASSDSGGNTGELFF.

The table lists this clonotype with many counts. The V call is TRBV20-1, the J call TRBJ2-5, with D perhaps matching TRBD1 or TRBD2 (5 bases each). CDR3 length: 15 residues. From germline, CDR1 is DFQATT and CDR2 SNEGSKA (reference sequence). Trimming shortened V by 5 bases and J by 4 bases, and 20 bases separated the two germline ends. CDR3 protein: CSAPLPGQTVETQYF. CDR3 DNA sequence: TGCAGTGCTCCCCTCCCGGGGCAAACCGTAGAGACCCAGTACTTC.

DNA of the CDR3: TGTGCCAGCGACGGGAGCCAGAATGAGCAGTTCTTC. It codes for CASDGSQNEQFF. The chain employs TRBV7-9 and TRBJ2-1, with D possibly being TRBD2 (6 bases). V was shortened by 8 bases and J by 7 bases, with 12 bases between the two germline ends. Germline CDR1 and CDR2: SEHNR and FQNEAQ (reference sequence). The CDR3 covers 12 residues. The full variable domain, with the rest looked up from reference TRBV7-9 and TRBJ2-1, is DTGVSQNPRHKITKRGQNVTFRCDPISEHNRLYWYRQTLGQGPEFLTYFQNEAQLEKSRLLSDRFSAERPKGSFSTLEIQRTEQGDSAMYLCASDGSQNEQFFGPGTRLTVL.

The chain employs TRBV6-1 and TRBJ2-3, with TRBD1 matching over 8 bases. V lost 6 bases to trimming and J lost 4 bases; unmatched junction nucleotides: 9. The CDR3 loop spans 15 amino acids. Germline values: CDR1 MNHNS, CDR2 SASEGT. CDR3 in amino acids: CASSPHRGTADTQYF. CDR3 bases: TGTGCCAGCAGCCCACACAGGGGGACGGCAGATACGCAGTATTTT.

The chain joins TRBV7-2 to TRBJ1-2, with a tentative D call TRBD1 (5 bases). Trimming pared 3 bases from V and 4 bases from J, leaving 9 bases between. The CDR3 loop spans 13 amino acids. Germline-derived CDR1 and CDR2 are SGHTA and FQGNSA. The CDR3 sequence is CASSFRDVYGYTF. The CDR3, as DNA: TGTGCCAGCAGCTTTCGGGACGTCTATGGCTACACCTTC.

The rearrangement uses TRBV7-9 and TRBJ1-2; D remains unclear. The CDR3 sequence is 16 residues long. Trimming took 3 bases from V and 3 from J, leaving 17 bases between them. Germline values: CDR1 SEHNR, CDR2 FQNEAQ (reference sequence). The CDR3, as DNA: TGTGCCAGCAGCTTCCCCCAGCGGGGATTTGACTATGGCTACACCTTC. Its translation: CASSFPQRGFDYGYTF. The full variable domain, in which reference TRBV7-9 and TRBJ1-2 provide the parts outside the CDR3, is DTGVSQNPRHKITKRGQNVTFRCDPISEHNRLYWYRQTLGQGPEFLTYFQNEAQLEKSRLLSDRFSAERPKGSFSTLEIQRTEQGDSAMYLCASSFPQRGFDYGYTFGSGTRLTVV.